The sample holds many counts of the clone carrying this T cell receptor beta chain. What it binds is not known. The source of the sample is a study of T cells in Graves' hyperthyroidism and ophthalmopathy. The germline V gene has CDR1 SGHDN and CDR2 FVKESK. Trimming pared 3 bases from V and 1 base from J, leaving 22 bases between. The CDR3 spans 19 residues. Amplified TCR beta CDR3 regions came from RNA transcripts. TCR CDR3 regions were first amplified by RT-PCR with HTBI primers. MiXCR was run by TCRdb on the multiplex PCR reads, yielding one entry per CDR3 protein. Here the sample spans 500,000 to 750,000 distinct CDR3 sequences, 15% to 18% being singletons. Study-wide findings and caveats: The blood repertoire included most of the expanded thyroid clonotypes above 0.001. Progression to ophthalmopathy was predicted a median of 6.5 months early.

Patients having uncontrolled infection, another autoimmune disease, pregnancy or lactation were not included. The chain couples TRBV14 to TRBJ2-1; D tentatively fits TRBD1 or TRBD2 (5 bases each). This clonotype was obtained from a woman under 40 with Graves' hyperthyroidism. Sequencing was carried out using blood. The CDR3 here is CASSHSGHQGTMSYNEQFF. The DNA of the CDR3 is TGTGCCAGCAGCCATTCGGGGCATCAAGGGACCATGTCCTACAATGAGCAGTTCTTC.